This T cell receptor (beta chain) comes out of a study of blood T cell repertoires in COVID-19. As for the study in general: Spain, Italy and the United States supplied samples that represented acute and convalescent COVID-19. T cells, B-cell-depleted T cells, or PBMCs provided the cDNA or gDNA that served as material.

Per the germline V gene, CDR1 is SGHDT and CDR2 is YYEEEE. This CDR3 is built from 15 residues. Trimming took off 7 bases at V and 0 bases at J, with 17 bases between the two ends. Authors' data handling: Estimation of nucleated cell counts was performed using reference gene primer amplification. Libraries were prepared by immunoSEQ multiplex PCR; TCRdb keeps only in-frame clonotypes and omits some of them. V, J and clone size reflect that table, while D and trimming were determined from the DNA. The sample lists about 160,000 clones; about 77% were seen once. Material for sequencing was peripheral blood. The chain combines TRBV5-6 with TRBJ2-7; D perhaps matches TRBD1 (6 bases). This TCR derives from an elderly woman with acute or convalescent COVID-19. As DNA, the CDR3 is TGTGCCAGCGGAATAATCAGGGGCCTCTCCTACGAGCAGTACTTC. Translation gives CASGIIRGLSYEQYF.